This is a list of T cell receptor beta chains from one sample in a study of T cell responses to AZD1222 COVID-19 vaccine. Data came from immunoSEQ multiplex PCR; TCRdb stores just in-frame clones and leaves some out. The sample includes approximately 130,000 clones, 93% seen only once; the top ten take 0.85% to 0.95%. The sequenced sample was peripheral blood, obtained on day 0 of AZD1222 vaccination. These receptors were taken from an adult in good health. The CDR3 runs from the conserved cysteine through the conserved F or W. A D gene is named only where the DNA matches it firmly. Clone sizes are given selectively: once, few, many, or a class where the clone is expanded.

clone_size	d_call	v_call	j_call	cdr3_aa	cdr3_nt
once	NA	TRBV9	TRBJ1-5	CASSEGRLSNQPQHF	TGTGCCAGCAGCGAGGGACGCCTTAGCAATCAGCCCCAGCATTTT
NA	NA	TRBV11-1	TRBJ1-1	CASTPRAGRGDTEAFF	TGTGCCAGCACCCCGAGGGCGGGCAGGGGTGACACTGAAGCTTTCTTT
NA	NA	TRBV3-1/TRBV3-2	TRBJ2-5	CASSQPSDQETQYF	TGTGCCAGCAGCCAGCCTTCGGACCAAGAGACCCAGTACTTC
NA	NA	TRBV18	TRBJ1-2	CASSPREGRLALYGYTF	TGTGCCAGCTCACCACGGGAGGGTCGACTGGCGCTCTATGGCTACACCTTC
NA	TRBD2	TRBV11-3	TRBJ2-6	CASSPGRGVPLSGANVLTF	TGTGCCAGCAGCCCCGGGCGGGGGGTCCCCCTCTCTGGGGCCAACGTCCTGACTTTC
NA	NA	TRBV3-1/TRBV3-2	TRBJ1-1	CASSQDWWGRRAFF	TGTGCCAGCAGCCAAGATTGGTGGGGAAGGAGGGCTTTCTTT
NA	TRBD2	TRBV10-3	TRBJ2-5	CAISDPMRGVRETQYF	TGTGCCATCAGTGATCCCATGCGGGGGGTCCGGGAGACCCAGTACTTC
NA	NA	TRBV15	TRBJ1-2	CATSREYLGGYYGYTF	TGTGCCACCAGCAGGGAATATCTAGGGGGGTACTATGGCTACACCTTC
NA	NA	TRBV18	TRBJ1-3	CASSDSGNTIYF	TGTGCCAGCTCAGACTCTGGAAACACCATATATTTT
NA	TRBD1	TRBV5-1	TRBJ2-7	CASSLGDRFYEQYF	TGCGCCAGCAGCTTGGGGGACAGATTCTACGAGCAGTACTTC
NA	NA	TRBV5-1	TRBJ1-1	CASSLGDATEAFF	TGCGCCAGCAGCTTGGGTGACGCCACTGAAGCTTTCTTT
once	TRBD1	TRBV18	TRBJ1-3	CASSPNRQGASSGNTIYF	TGTGCCAGCTCACCGAATCGGCAGGGGGCGTCCTCTGGAAACACCATATATTTT
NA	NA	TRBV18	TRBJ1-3	CASSPGVPNTISGNTIYF	TGTGCCAGCTCACCGGGGGTCCCTAATACGATCTCTGGAAACACCATATATTTT
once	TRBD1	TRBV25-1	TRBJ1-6	CASTGQSNSPLHF	TGTGCCAGCACGGGACAGTCTAATTCACCCCTCCACTTT
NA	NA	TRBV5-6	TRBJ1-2	CASSTTGQEGYTF	TGTGCCAGCAGCACAACAGGTCAGGAGGGCTACACCTTC
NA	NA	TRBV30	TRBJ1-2	CAWSNLSGRNYGYTF	TGTGCCTGGAGTAATCTTTCAGGGAGAAACTATGGCTACACCTTC
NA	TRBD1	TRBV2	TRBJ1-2	CATANRGVYGYTF	TGTGCCACCGCTAACAGGGGTGTCTATGGCTACACCTTC
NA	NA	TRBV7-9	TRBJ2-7	CASSLGPQSSYEQYF	TGTGCCAGCAGCTTAGGGCCGCAGAGCTCCTACGAGCAGTACTTC
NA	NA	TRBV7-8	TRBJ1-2	CASSLVGGGYTF	TGTGCCAGCAGCTTAGTCGGGGGTGGCTACACCTTC
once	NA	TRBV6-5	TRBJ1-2	CASGRLGVNYGYTF	TGTGCCAGCGGCCGGCTAGGGGTTAACTATGGCTACACCTTC
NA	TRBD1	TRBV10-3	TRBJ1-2	CAITTDRNYGYTF	TGTGCCATCACTACGGACAGGAACTATGGCTACACCTTC
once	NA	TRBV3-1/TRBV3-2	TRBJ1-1	CASTQAGGASTEAFF	TGTGCCAGCACTCAAGCGGGGGGAGCGAGCACTGAAGCTTTCTTT
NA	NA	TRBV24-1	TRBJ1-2	CATSDSGYGYTF	TGTGCCACCAGTGATTCCGGGTATGGCTACACCTTC
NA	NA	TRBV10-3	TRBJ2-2	CAISEKDGNTGELFF	TGTGCCATCAGTGAAAAGGACGGGAACACCGGGGAGCTGTTTTTT
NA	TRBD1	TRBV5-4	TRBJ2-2	CASSPRDRGYTGELFF	TGTGCCAGCAGCCCAAGGGACAGAGGGTACACCGGGGAGCTGTTTTTT
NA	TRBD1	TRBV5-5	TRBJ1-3	CASTRATGGLGNTIYF	TGTGCCAGCACCCGGGCCACAGGGGGCCTTGGAAACACCATATATTTT
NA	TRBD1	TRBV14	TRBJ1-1	CASSQARGRDTEAFF	TGTGCCAGCAGCCAAGCGAGGGGGCGGGACACTGAAGCTTTCTTT
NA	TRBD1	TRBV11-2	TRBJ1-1	CAGSYRGGDTEAFF	TGTGCCGGCAGCTACAGGGGAGGGGACACTGAAGCTTTCTTT
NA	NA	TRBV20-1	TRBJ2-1	CSASMPRRGRNEQFF	TGCAGTGCTAGTATGCCCCGGAGGGGCAGGAATGAGCAGTTCTTC
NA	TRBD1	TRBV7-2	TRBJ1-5	CASSLLGQSNQPQHF	TGTGCCAGCAGCTTATTGGGACAGAGCAATCAGCCCCAGCATTTT
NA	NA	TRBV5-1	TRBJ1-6	CASRNQGNSPLHF	TGCGCCAGCAGAAATCAGGGGAATTCACCCCTCCACTTT
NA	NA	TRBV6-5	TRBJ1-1	CATGGRDFTEAFF	TGTGCCACAGGAGGCCGGGACTTCACTGAAGCTTTCTTT
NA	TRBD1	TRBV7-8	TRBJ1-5	CASSSDREANQPQHF	TGTGCCAGCAGCTCCGACAGGGAAGCAAATCAGCCCCAGCATTTT
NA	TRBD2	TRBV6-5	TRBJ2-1	CASSASGGYNEQFF	TGTGCCAGCAGCGCCTCGGGAGGGTACAATGAGCAGTTCTTC
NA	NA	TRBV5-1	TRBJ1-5	CASSLGPGYSNQPQHF	TGCGCCAGCAGCTTGGGTCCGGGATATAGCAATCAGCCCCAGCATTTT
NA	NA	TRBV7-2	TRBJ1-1	CASSLFHSMNTEAFF	TGTGCCAGCAGCTTATTCCACAGCATGAACACTGAAGCTTTCTTT
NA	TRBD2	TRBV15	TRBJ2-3	CATSGTSPGLAGGPDTQYF	TGTGCCACCAGCGGAACGAGCCCCGGACTAGCTGGGGGTCCAGATACGCAGTATTTT